A single sample is the source of the 14 T cell receptor beta chains below, sequenced in a study of Ad26.COV2.S vaccination and SARS-CoV-2 variants. Produced via immunoSEQ multiplex PCR; TCRdb's table is partial and in-frame only. The sample lists around 370,000 clones; around 90% were seen once. Here the sequenced sample was peripheral blood, taken after recovery from COVID-19. These receptors were taken from a human donor who had recovered from COVID-19.

The gene calls are TRBV3-1 (or the pseudogene TRBV3-2) and TRBJ1-6; D gene uncertain. V lost 1 base, J lost 10 bases, and 8 bases lay in between. CDR1 LGHDT and CDR2 YNNKEL come from the germline V gene (reference sequence). The CDR3 totals 13 residues. The CDR3 bases are TGTGCCAGCAGCCAAGGGAGTAACTCACCCCTCCACTTT. Amino acids: CASSQGSNSPLHF.

The chain combines TRBV10-2 with TRBJ1-2, with TRBD1 as a possible D gene (6 bases). Germline CDR1 and CDR2: WSHSY and SAAADI. V shed 7 bases and J shed 8 bases, with 26 bases lying between them. There are 16 residues in the CDR3. CDR3 amino acids: CASINPGTPHLGGYTF. For the CDR3, the DNA is TGCGCCAGCATTAACCCCGGGACACCACACCTGGGGGGCTACACCTTC.

V is TRBV7-2 and J is TRBJ1-1, with D hard to call. Germline V gives CDR1 SGHTA, CDR2 FQGNSA. Trimming left V 5 bases short and J 6 bases short, with 13 bases between. This CDR3 contains 13 residues. The CDR3 DNA sequence: TGTGCCAGCAGCCGAGACATCCGGGCTGAAGCTTTCTTT. It translates to CASSRDIRAEAFF.

To note about this clone: At one of its ends the junction is not consistent with the germline gene, which may arise from a read error. The chain joins TRBV7-7 to TRBJ1-2; no clear D. Germline V gene lookup returns CDR1 SSHAT and CDR2 FNYEAQ (reference sequence). The CDR3 spans 15 residues. CDR3 amino acids: CASSHPRGPNYGYTF. The CDR3 DNA reads TGTGCTAGCAGCCACCCCCGAGGGCCTAACTATGGCTACACCTTC.

This clone was observed a single time. The chain uses TRBV5-6 and TRBJ2-1, with 13 bases that match TRBD2. Losses at the gene ends were 7 bases for V and 8 bases for J; bases not matched to a gene: 9. From germline, CDR1 is SGHDT and CDR2 YYEEEE. This CDR3 spans 15 amino acids. The CDR3 bases are TGTGCCAGCGAGAAACTAGCGGGGGGGCGTCATGAGCAGTTCTTC. Translated: CASEKLAGGRHEQFF.

V and J are TRBV7-7 and TRBJ2-1; the match to TRBD2 covers 13 bases. This CDR3 is built from 17 residues. CDR1 is SSHAT and CDR2 is FNYEAQ in the germline V gene (reference sequence). V shed 4 bases, J shed 0 bases, and the junction held 3 bases outside the gene matches. The chain's CDR3 is CASSWGLAGSSYNEQFF. In DNA, the CDR3 is TGTGCCAGCAGCTGGGGACTAGCGGGGAGCTCCTACAATGAGCAGTTCTTC.

This chain links TRBV9 with TRBJ2-3; no reliable D call. V lost 0 bases, J lost 6 bases, and 5 bases lay in between. CDR1 and CDR2 from the germline V gene are SGDLS and YYNGEE. CDR3 length: 12 amino acids. The DNA for the CDR3 is TGTGCCAGCAGCGTAGGTCCGGATACGCAGTATTTT. The encoded protein is CASSVGPDTQYF.

The V gene is TRBV5-6, the J gene TRBJ1-6; maybe TRBD1 (6 bases). V was pared by 0 bases and J by 8 bases, with 15 bases between. The CDR3 loop spans 16 amino acids. Per the germline V gene, CDR1 is SGHDT and CDR2 is YYEEEE. Here the CDR3 DNA reads TGTGCCAGCAGCTTGGCGGGGGGGCTCTTAGATTCACCCCTCCACTTT. Protein product: CASSLAGGLLDSPLHF.

This clone was seen a single time. The V call is TRBV4-1, the J call TRBJ1-2, with TRBD1 as a possible D gene (6 bases). This CDR3 is 15 amino acids long. CDR1 MGHRA and CDR2 YSYEKL come from the germline V gene. The V and J ends lost 4 bases and 2 bases respectively, with 14 bases between them. The CDR3 spells CASSLLVGQNYGYTF. The CDR3 DNA reads TGCGCCAGCAGCCTGCTCGTTGGACAGAACTATGGCTACACCTTC.

This clone showed up just once. The rearrangement joins TRBV21-1 to TRBJ1-5; the D segment call TRBD1 is taken from the table without a DNA check. TRBV21-1 is flagged as a pseudogene. The CDR3 has 16 residues. The CDR3 DNA reads as TGTGCCAGCACCCAAGAGGCAGGGGTAAGCAATCAGCCCCAGCATTTT. Protein sequence: CASTQEAGVSNQPQHF.

The CDR3 region is CASSSPQWGQSDTYEQYF. In DNA, the CDR3 is TGTGCCAGCAGTTCCCCTCAGTGGGGCCAGTCCGACACTTACGAGCAGTACTTC. This sequence joins TRBV27 and TRBJ2-7; tentatively, D is TRBD1 (5 bases). Trimming took off 4 bases at V and 4 bases at J, with 26 bases between the two ends. This CDR3 contains 18 residues. Germline CDR1 and CDR2: MNHEY and SMNVEV (reference sequence).

The chain couples TRBV5-1 to TRBJ2-1, with D perhaps matching TRBD1 (6 bases). Trimming left V 0 bases short and J 8 bases short, with 9 bases between. The CDR3 runs to 13 residues. Germline CDR1 reads SGHRS; CDR2 reads YFSETQ. CDR3 nucleotide sequence: TGCGCCAGCAGCTTGGCAGGGGTTGATGAGCAGTTCTTC. This encodes CASSLAGVDEQFF.

This CDR3 reads CASSYSLVAVNTEAFF. The CDR3 region has the DNA TGTGCCAGCAGTTACTCCCTCGTAGCAGTGAACACTGAAGCTTTCTTT. The V and J genes are TRBV6-6 and TRBJ1-1; D gene uncertain. V was cut by 0 bases and J by 0 bases, with 11 bases left in between. The germline V gene has CDR1 MNHNY and CDR2 SVGAGI (reference sequence). CDR3 length: 16 amino acids.

The chain couples TRBV13 to TRBJ2-7; 10 positions match TRBD2. The ends lost 5 bases at V and 7 bases at J; junction bases unmatched: 8. Germline V gene lookup returns CDR1 PRHDT and CDR2 FYEKMQ (reference sequence). CDR3 length: 14 amino acids. CDR3 DNA: TGTGCCAGCAGCGTCCTAGCGGGGGCCGGTGAGCAGTACTTC. Protein sequence: CASSVLAGAGEQYF.